The 13 T cell receptor beta chains given below trace back to one sample, sequenced in a study of Graves' ophthalmopathy and Graves' hyperthyroidism. CDR3 regions of TCR beta were amplified from RNA transcripts. In the first round, RT-PCR was carried out with HTBI primers, and a multiplex PCR formed the second round. TCRdb re-derived calls from the multiplex PCR reads in MiXCR, one entry per CDR3 protein. The repertoire holds about 740,000 distinct CDR3 sequences, with roughly two fifths as singletons. The sequenced sample was peripheral blood. The origin of the receptors is an adult man with Graves' ophthalmopathy.

This clonotype was observed at least ten times. This sequence joins TRBV15 and TRBJ1-4; D remains ambiguous. CDR3 length: 13 amino acids. Germline V gene lookup returns CDR1 LNHNV and CDR2 YYDKDF (reference sequence). V lost 3 bases and J lost 2, with 4 bases in between. CDR3 loop: CATSRDTNEKLFF. CDR3 DNA sequence: TGTGCCACCAGCAGGGACACTAATGAAAAACTGTTTTTT. Supplemented by reference TRBV15 and TRBJ1-4, the full variable domain reads DAMVIQNPRYQVTQFGKPVTLSCSQTLNHNVMYWYQQKSSQAPKLLFHYYDKDFNNEADTPDNFQSRRPNTSFCFLDIRSPGLGDTAMYLCATSRDTNEKLFFGSGTQLSVL.

This clonotype was detected only a few times. J is TRBJ2-2 and V is TRBV7-9; D unclear. The V and J ends lost 3 bases and 1 base respectively, with 12 bases between them. The germline V gene encodes CDR1 SEHNR and CDR2 FQNEAQ (reference sequence). CDR3 size: 16 residues. The CDR3 region is CASSLDAGLNTGELFF. CDR3 in DNA: TGTGCCAGCAGCTTGGATGCAGGTCTGAACACCGGGGAGCTGTTTTTT. The entire variable domain, with the rest obtained from reference TRBV7-9 and TRBJ2-2, is as follows: DTGVSQNPRHKITKRGQNVTFRCDPISEHNRLYWYRQTLGQGPEFLTYFQNEAQLEKSRLLSDRFSAERPKGSFSTLEIQRTEQGDSAMYLCASSLDAGLNTGELFFGEGSRLTVL.

On this clonotype itself: One end of the junction varies from germline; a read error may be responsible. The chain carries TRBV7-2 and TRBJ1-2, with 8 nucleotides matching TRBD1. The germline gives CDR1 SGHTA, CDR2 FQGNSA. The CDR3 consists of 15 residues. CDR3 protein: CASSLATGGGYGFTF. CDR3 in DNA: TGTGCCAGCAGCTTAGCTACAGGGGGTGGCTATGGCTTCACCTTC.

In its sample, this clonotype was seen many times. The chain couples TRBV20-1 to TRBJ2-7; 11 nucleotides agree with TRBD2. The CDR3 runs 15 residues. V trimming: 6 bases; J trimming: 3 bases; junction bases outside the gene matches: 10. Per the germline V gene, CDR1 is DFQATT and CDR2 is SNEGSKA (reference sequence). The CDR3 DNA reads as TGCAGTGCCCCCGCCCGGACTAGCGGGTTCTACGAGCAGTACTTC. Translated, it gives CSAPARTSGFYEQYF.

This clonotype was counted at least ten times. J is TRBJ1-6 and V is TRBV20-1; no clear D gene. There are 11 residues in the CDR3. V lost 1 base to trimming and J lost 10 bases, with 5 bases between them. Looked up from germline, CDR1 is DFQATT and CDR2 is SNEGSKA (reference sequence). The CDR3 bases are TGCAGTGCTAGAGTGGGGTCACCCCTCCACTTT. It is translated as CSARVGSPLHF.

This chain links TRBV2 with TRBJ2-7; 11 nucleotides align to TRBD1. The V segment lost 6 bases and the J segment 7 bases; nucleotides outside the gene matches: 8. The CDR3 covers 14 residues. The V gene's germline CDR1 is SNHLY and CDR2 FYNNEI. The CDR3 reads CASRAGTGGREQYF. The CDR3 DNA sequence: TGTGCCAGCAGAGCCGGGACAGGGGGGAGGGAGCAGTACTTC.

This clonotype was counted at least ten times. The chain employs TRBV7-9 and TRBJ2-6; the D gene is possibly TRBD1 (6 bases). Germline loops: CDR1 SEHNR, CDR2 FQNEAQ (reference sequence). V lost 5 bases and J lost 4, with 12 bases in between. The CDR3 covers 15 residues. The chain's CDR3 is CASSNTGTGANVLTF. The CDR3 region has the DNA TGTGCCAGCAGCAACACAGGGACCGGGGCCAACGTCCTGACTTTC.

The chain links TRBV24-1 to TRBJ1-4; 8 nucleotides line up with TRBD1. The CDR3 is made up of 15 amino acids. V lost 11 bases to trimming and J lost 6 bases; unmatched junction nucleotides: 13. Germline V gene lookup returns CDR1 KGHDR and CDR2 SFDVKD. CDR3 residues: CASSQADREDEKLFF. The CDR3 bases are TGTGCCAGCAGCCAAGCGGACAGGGAGGATGAAAAACTGTTTTTT.

This sequence joins TRBV12-3 or TRBV12-4 and TRBJ2-7; 10 bases agree with TRBD1. Trimming removed 6 bases from V and 2 bases from J; junction bases left unmatched: 7. This CDR3 has 15 residues. Here the CDR3 reads CASRPPGTGAYEQYF. The CDR3 DNA reads as TGTGCCAGCAGACCCCCCGGGACAGGGGCCTACGAGCAGTACTTC.

Note on this clonotype: A much larger clone differs from this one at a single base, so this may be a read error. This chain uses TRBV2 with TRBJ2-2, with D possibly called TRBD1 or TRBD2 (5 bases each). Germline V CDR1 and CDR2: SNHLY, FYNNEI. The CDR3 has 14 amino acids. The CDR3 loop reads CASSERGDTGEPFF. DNA for the CDR3: TGTGCCAGCAGTGAAAGGGGCGACACCGGGGAGCCGTTTTTT.

The chain uses TRBV10-3 and TRBJ1-6; 9 bases align to TRBD1. V gave up 10 bases and J gave up 6 bases; unmatched junction bases: 10. From germline, CDR1 is ENHRY and CDR2 SYGVKD. This CDR3 has 15 residues. The CDR3 region has the DNA TGTGCCAGCAGGCGGGACAGGGCGCCTAATTCACCCCTCCACTTT. It codes for CASRRDRAPNSPLHF.

V gene TRBV29-1 combines with J gene TRBJ2-5, with D perhaps being TRBD1 or TRBD2 (6 bases each). In germline, CDR1 is SQVTM, CDR2 ANQGSEA. Trimming took off 8 bases at V and 5 bases at J, with 18 bases between the two ends. The CDR3 spans 13 residues. The CDR3, as DNA: TGCAGCCCTCGTAAGGGGGGCGGTGAGACCCAGTACTTC. Its protein product is CSPRKGGGETQYF. Combining the CDR3 with reference TRBV29-1 and TRBJ2-5 gives the whole variable domain SAVISQKPSRDICQRGTSLTIQCQVDSQVTMMFWYRQQPGQSLTLIATANQGSEATYESGFVIDKFPISRPNLTFSTLTVSNMSPEDSSIYLCSPRKGGGETQYFGPGTRLLVL.

This clonotype showed up many times. The gene calls are TRBV10-3 and TRBJ1-1, with D tentatively TRBD1 (5 bases). This CDR3 is built from 14 residues. Trimming stripped 7 bases from V and 0 bases from J, with 12 bases between. In germline, CDR1 is ENHRY, CDR2 SYGVKD. The CDR3 loop is CAINTGTVNTEAFF. CDR3 nucleotide sequence: TGTGCCATCAATACCGGGACGGTGAACACTGAAGCTTTCTTT.